The rows below give T cell receptor beta chains drawn from one sample of a study of T-cell reconstitution after alpha-beta-depleted transplantation in children. TCRdb re-called the PCR reads with MiXCR, one entry per CDR3 protein. The data show fewer than 750,000 distinct CDR3 sequences, with 20% to 25% seen just once and roughly an eighth held by the top ten. The sequencing used PBMCs, mostly from graft donor cells, collected 360 days after TCRalphabeta/CD19-depleted stem cell transplant. The receptors derive from a boy younger than two who had a stem cell transplant for acute myeloid leukemia, so the T cells may come from the graft donor. Both conserved end residues are part of each CDR3. D genes are given only for firm matches. Part of the rows lack a size; the others show once, few, many or a class for expanded clones.

v_call	d_call	clone_size	j_call	cdr3_nt	cdr3_aa
TRBV11-2	NA	NA	TRBJ2-1	TGTGCCAGCAGCTTAGACGGAACTCCACAGTTCTTC	CASSLDGTPQFF
TRBV29-1	NA	many	TRBJ1-1	TGCAGCGTTGAAGGGACTTTCATGAACACTGAAGCTTTCTTT	CSVEGTFMNTEAFF
TRBV5-1	NA	NA	TRBJ1-5	TGCGCCAGCGCCACCGGGCCAGATCAGCCCCAGCATTTT	CASATGPDQPQHF
TRBV2	NA	many	TRBJ2-5	TGTGCCAGCAGTGAAAAAGAGACCCAGTACTTC	CASSEKETQYF
TRBV29-1	NA	many	TRBJ2-1	TGCAGCGTTGAGAGGGCCTCAAGAGGTGAGCAGTTCTTC	CSVERASRGEQFF
TRBV12-5	NA	many	TRBJ1-3	TGTGCTAGTGGTTTGCCGTCAAGCGGAAACACCATATATTTT	CASGLPSSGNTIYF
TRBV20-1	NA	few	TRBJ1-1	TGCAGTGCTAGCCACACTCCTAACACTGAAGCTTTCTTT	CSASHTPNTEAFF
TRBV29-1	NA	few	TRBJ2-5	TGCAGCGTTGAAGTCGGAGGGACCTCAGAGACCCAGTACTTC	CSVEVGGTSETQYF
TRBV20-1	NA	few	TRBJ1-2	TGCAGTGCCACTGGACAGCGCAATCGGGGCTACACCTTC	CSATGQRNRGYTF
TRBV6-5	TRBD2	NA	TRBJ2-1	TGTGCCAGCAGTTACTTCGCGGCGGGGGGGCAGTACAATGAGCAGTTCTTC	CASSYFAAGGQYNEQFF
TRBV15	NA	NA	TRBJ2-5	TGTGCCACCAGCAGGCAGGGGCTACAAGAGACCCAGTACTTC	CATSRQGLQETQYF
TRBV7-2	NA	NA	TRBJ1-6	TGTGCCAGCAGCTCCAATGGGGGGGGGACCTATAATTCACCCCTCCACTTT	CASSSNGGGTYNSPLHF
TRBV5-1	NA	few	TRBJ1-5	TGCGCCAGCAGCTTGGATTCAGGGCTGGATCAGCCCCAGCATTTT	CASSLDSGLDQPQHF
TRBV28	NA	few	TRBJ1-1	TGTGCCAGCAGTTTATTTCCTTCGGGAGCCGGGGCGGGCACTGAAGCTTTCTTT	CASSLFPSGAGAGTEAFF
TRBV10-3	TRBD1	NA	TRBJ2-5	TGTGCCACCAAGGGGGACAGCCAAACGCAAGAGACCCAGTACTTC	CATKGDSQTQETQYF
TRBV15	TRBD2	many	TRBJ2-5	TGTGCCACCAGCAGAGATCCGGGGGGAGAAGAGACCCAGTACTTC	CATSRDPGGEETQYF
TRBV7-2	NA	few	TRBJ1-1	TGTGCCAGCAGCTTAGTGGTTTTGGACACTGAAGCTTTCTTT	CASSLVVLDTEAFF
TRBV10-3	TRBD2	NA	TRBJ2-5	TGTGCCATCAGTGAGGGACTAGCGGGGGGGCACCAAGAGACCCAGTACTTC	CAISEGLAGGHQETQYF
TRBV20-1	TRBD1	NA	TRBJ1-6	TGCAGTGCGGGAGACCGACAGGGACAATCACCCCTCCACTTT	CSAGDRQGQSPLHF
TRBV6-4	NA	NA	TRBJ2-3	TGTGCCAGCAGTGACTCAGGCATATCAGATACGCAGTATTTT	CASSDSGISDTQYF
TRBV20-1	NA	few	TRBJ1-5	TGCAGTGCTAGCTACTCACAGGGATGGGACAATCAGCCCCAGCATTTT	CSASYSQGWDNQPQHF
TRBV11-2	TRBD2	NA	TRBJ2-4	TGTGCCAGCAGCCCGGTGCTAGCGGGGCCCCGAAACATTCAGTACTTC	CASSPVLAGPRNIQYF
TRBV28	TRBD1	many	TRBJ2-1	TGTGCCAGCAGTTTTCCCCACTACCGGACAGGTGCCAATGAGCAGTTCTTC	CASSFPHYRTGANEQFF
TRBV20-1	NA	NA	TRBJ1-1	TGCAGTGCTCCACCTGATGAAGAGAACACTGAAGCTTTCTTT	CSAPPDEENTEAFF
TRBV20-1	NA	many	TRBJ2-2	TGCAGTGCTAGAGATCAGTCAGGGAGAGGGGAGCTGTTTTTT	CSARDQSGRGELFF
TRBV11-2	NA	many	TRBJ2-5	TGTGCCAGCAGCCCCGGGGCCCCGGGGACCCAGTACTTC	CASSPGAPGTQYF
TRBV6-1	TRBD2	many	TRBJ2-5	TGTGCCAGCAGTCCTCGGACTAGCTTTGGCGAGACCCAGTACTTC	CASSPRTSFGETQYF
TRBV20-1	NA	NA	TRBJ1-5	TGCAGTGCTCAGGCCAGACATTTTAGCAATCAGCCCCAGCATTTT	CSAQARHFSNQPQHF
TRBV20-1	TRBD2	few	TRBJ2-7	TGCAGTGCTAGATCCCTTAATAGCGGGGGGGACGAGCAGTACTTC	CSARSLNSGGDEQYF